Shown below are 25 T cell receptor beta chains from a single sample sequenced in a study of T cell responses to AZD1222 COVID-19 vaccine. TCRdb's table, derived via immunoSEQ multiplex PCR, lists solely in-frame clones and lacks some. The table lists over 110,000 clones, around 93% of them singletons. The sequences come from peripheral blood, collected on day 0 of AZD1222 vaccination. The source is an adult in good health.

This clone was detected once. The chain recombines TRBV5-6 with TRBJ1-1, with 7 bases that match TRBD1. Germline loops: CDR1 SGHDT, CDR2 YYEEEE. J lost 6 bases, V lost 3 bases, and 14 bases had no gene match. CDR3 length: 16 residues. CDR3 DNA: TGTGCCAGCAGCTCTTTTCCAGGGGGTGAGGTCGCTGAAGCTTTCTTT. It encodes CASSSFPGGEVAEAFF.

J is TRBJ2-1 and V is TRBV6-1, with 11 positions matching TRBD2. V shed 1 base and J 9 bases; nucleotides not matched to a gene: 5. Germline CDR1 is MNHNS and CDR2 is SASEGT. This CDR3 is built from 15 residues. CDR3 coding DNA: TGTGCCAGCAGTGAAGAACTAGCGGGAGTGGGTGAGCAGTTCTTC. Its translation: CASSEELAGVGEQFF.

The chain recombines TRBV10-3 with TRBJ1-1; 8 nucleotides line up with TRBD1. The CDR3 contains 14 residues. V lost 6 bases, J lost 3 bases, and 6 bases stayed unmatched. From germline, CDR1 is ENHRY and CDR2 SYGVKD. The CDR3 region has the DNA TGTGCCATCAGCTCCGGGACAGGAGACACTGAAGCTTTCTTT. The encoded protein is CAISSGTGDTEAFF.

The CDR3 loop reads CASSQEMHDQETQYF. CDR3 bases: TGTGCCAGCAGCCAAGAAATGCACGACCAAGAGACCCAGTACTTC. The chain is built from TRBV3-1 (or the pseudogene TRBV3-2) and TRBJ2-5; D remains ambiguous. The germline V gene encodes CDR1 LGHDT and CDR2 YNNKEL (reference sequence). Trimming removed 0 bases from V and 0 bases from J, with 8 bases in between. The CDR3 spans 15 residues.

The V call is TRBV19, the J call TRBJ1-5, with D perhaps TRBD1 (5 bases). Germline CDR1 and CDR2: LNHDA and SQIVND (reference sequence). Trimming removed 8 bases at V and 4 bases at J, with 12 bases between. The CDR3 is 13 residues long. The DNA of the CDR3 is TGTGCCAGTGTGGGCCAGGGTAATCAGCCCCAGCATTTT. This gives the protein CASVGQGNQPQHF.

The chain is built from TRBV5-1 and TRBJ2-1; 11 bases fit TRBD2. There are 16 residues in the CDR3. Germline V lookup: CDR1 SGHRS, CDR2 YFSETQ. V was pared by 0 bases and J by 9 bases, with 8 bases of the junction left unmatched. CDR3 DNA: TGCGCCAGCAGCTTGGCGGCTAGCGGGAGGAGGAGTGAGCAGTTCTTC. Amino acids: CASSLAASGRRSEQFF.

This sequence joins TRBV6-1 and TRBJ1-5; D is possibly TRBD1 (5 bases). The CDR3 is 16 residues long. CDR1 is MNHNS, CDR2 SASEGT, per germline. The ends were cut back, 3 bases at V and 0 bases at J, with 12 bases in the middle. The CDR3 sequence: CASSDFGDYSNQPQHF. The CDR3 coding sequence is TGTGCCAGCAGTGACTTTGGGGACTATAGCAATCAGCCCCAGCATTTT.

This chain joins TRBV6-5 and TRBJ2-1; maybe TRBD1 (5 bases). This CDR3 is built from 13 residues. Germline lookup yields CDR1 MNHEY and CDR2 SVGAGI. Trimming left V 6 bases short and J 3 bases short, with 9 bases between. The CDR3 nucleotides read TGTGCCAGCAGGCCTGACAGCTACAATGAGCAGTTCTTC. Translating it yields CASRPDSYNEQFF.

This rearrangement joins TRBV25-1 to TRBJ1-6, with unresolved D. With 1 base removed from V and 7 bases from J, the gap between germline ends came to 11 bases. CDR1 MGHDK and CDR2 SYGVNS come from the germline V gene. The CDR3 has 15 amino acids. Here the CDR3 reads CASSESLEINSPLHF. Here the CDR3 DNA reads TGTGCCAGCAGTGAATCGCTAGAAATCAATTCACCCCTCCACTTT.

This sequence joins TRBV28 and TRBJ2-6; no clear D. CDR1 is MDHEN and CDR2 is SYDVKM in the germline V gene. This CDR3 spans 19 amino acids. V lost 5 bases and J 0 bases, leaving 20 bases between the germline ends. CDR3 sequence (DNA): TGTGCCAGCAGTCGCTCCGGTGCAGGCGCACTCTCTGGGGCCAACGTCCTGACTTTC. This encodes CASSRSGAGALSGANVLTF.

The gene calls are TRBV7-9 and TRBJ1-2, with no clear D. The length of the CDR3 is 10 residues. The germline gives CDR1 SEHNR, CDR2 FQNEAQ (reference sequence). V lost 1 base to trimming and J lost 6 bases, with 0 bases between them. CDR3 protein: CASSLDGYTF. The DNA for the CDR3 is TGTGCCAGCAGCTTAGATGGCTACACCTTC.

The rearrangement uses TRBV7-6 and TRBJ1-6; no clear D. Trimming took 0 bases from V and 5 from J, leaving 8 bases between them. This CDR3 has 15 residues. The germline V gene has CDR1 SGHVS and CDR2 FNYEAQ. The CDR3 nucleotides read TGTGCCAGCAGCTTAGCGGACGGGAATAATTCACCCCTCCACTTT. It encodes CASSLADGNNSPLHF.

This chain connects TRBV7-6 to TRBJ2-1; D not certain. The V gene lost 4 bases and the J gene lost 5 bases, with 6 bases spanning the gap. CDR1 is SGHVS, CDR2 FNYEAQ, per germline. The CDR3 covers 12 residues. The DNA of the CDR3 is TGTGCCAGCAGCTCTGGACACAATGAGCAGTTCTTC. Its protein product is CASSSGHNEQFF.

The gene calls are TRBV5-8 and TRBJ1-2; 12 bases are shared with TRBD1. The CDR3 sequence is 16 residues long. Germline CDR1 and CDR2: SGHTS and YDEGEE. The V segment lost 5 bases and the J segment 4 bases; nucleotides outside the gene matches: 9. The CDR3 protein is CASRPGTGGAIYGYTF. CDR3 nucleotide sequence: TGTGCCAGCAGACCCGGGACAGGGGGCGCGATCTATGGCTACACCTTC.

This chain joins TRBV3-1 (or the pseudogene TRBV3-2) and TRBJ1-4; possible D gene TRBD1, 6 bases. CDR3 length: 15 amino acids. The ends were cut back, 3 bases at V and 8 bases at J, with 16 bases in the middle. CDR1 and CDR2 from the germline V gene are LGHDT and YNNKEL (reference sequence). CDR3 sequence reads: CASSHRGFGEEKLFF. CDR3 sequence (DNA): TGTGCCAGCAGCCATAGGGGGTTCGGGGAGGAAAAACTGTTTTTT.

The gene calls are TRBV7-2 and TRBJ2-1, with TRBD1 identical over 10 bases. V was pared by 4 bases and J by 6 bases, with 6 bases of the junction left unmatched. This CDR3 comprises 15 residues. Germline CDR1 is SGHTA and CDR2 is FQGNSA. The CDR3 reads CASSSGTGVFNEQFF. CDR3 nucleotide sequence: TGTGCCAGCAGCTCCGGGACAGGGGTGTTCAATGAGCAGTTCTTC.

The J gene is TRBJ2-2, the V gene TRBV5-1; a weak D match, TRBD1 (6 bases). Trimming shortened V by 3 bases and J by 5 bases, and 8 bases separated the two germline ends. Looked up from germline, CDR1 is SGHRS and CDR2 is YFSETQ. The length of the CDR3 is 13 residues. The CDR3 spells CASSWDTTGELFF. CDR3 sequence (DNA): TGCGCCAGCAGCTGGGACACGACCGGGGAGCTGTTTTTT.

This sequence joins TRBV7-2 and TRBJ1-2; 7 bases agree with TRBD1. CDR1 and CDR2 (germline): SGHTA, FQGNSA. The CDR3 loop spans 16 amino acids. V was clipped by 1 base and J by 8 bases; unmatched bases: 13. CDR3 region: CASSLGNSWQGEGYTF. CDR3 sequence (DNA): TGTGCCAGCAGCTTAGGGAATTCGTGGCAGGGGGAAGGCTACACCTTC.

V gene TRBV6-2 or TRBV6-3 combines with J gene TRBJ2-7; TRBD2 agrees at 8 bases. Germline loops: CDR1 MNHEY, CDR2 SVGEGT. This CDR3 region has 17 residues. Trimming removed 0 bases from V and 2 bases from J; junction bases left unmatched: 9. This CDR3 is CASSYSLGAGAPYEQYF. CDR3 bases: TGTGCCAGCAGTTACTCGCTTGGAGCGGGGGCACCCTACGAGCAGTACTTC.

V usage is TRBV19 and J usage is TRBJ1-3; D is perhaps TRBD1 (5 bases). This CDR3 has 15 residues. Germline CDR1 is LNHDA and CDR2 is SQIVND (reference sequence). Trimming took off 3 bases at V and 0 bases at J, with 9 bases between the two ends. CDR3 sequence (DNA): TGTGCCAGTAGTATCGGACACTCCTCTGGAAACACCATATATTTT. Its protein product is CASSIGHSSGNTIYF.

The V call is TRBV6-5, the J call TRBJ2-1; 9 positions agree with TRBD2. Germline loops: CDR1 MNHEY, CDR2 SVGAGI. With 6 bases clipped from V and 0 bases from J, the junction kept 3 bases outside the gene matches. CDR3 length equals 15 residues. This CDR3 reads CASSLTSGSYNEQFF. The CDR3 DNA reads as TGTGCCAGCAGCCTGACTAGCGGCTCCTACAATGAGCAGTTCTTC.

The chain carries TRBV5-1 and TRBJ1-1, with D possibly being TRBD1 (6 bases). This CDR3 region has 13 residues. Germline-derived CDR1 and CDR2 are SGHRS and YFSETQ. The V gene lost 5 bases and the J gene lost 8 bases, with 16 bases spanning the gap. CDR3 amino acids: CASSSGARAEAFF. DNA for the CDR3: TGCGCCAGCAGTTCAGGGGCGAGGGCGGAAGCTTTCTTT.

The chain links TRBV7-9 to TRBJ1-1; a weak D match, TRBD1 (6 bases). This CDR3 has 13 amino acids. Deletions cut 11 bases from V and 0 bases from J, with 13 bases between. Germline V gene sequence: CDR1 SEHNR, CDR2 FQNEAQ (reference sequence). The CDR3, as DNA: TGTGCCCTCGGGACATTCATGAACACTGAAGCTTTCTTT. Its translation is CALGTFMNTEAFF.

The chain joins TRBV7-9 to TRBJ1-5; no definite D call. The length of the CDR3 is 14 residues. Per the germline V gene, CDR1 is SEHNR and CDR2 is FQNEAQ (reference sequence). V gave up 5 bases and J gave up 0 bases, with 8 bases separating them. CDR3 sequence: CASSRLDSNQPQHF. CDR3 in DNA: TGTGCCAGCAGCCGTCTGGATAGCAATCAGCCCCAGCATTTT.

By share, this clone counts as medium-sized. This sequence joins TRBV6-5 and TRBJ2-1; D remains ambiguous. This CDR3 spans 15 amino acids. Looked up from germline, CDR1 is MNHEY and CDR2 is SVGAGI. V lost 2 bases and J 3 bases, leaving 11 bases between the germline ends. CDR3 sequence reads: CASSYNSASYNEQFF. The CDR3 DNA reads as TGTGCCAGCAGTTACAATTCGGCGAGCTACAATGAGCAGTTCTTC.